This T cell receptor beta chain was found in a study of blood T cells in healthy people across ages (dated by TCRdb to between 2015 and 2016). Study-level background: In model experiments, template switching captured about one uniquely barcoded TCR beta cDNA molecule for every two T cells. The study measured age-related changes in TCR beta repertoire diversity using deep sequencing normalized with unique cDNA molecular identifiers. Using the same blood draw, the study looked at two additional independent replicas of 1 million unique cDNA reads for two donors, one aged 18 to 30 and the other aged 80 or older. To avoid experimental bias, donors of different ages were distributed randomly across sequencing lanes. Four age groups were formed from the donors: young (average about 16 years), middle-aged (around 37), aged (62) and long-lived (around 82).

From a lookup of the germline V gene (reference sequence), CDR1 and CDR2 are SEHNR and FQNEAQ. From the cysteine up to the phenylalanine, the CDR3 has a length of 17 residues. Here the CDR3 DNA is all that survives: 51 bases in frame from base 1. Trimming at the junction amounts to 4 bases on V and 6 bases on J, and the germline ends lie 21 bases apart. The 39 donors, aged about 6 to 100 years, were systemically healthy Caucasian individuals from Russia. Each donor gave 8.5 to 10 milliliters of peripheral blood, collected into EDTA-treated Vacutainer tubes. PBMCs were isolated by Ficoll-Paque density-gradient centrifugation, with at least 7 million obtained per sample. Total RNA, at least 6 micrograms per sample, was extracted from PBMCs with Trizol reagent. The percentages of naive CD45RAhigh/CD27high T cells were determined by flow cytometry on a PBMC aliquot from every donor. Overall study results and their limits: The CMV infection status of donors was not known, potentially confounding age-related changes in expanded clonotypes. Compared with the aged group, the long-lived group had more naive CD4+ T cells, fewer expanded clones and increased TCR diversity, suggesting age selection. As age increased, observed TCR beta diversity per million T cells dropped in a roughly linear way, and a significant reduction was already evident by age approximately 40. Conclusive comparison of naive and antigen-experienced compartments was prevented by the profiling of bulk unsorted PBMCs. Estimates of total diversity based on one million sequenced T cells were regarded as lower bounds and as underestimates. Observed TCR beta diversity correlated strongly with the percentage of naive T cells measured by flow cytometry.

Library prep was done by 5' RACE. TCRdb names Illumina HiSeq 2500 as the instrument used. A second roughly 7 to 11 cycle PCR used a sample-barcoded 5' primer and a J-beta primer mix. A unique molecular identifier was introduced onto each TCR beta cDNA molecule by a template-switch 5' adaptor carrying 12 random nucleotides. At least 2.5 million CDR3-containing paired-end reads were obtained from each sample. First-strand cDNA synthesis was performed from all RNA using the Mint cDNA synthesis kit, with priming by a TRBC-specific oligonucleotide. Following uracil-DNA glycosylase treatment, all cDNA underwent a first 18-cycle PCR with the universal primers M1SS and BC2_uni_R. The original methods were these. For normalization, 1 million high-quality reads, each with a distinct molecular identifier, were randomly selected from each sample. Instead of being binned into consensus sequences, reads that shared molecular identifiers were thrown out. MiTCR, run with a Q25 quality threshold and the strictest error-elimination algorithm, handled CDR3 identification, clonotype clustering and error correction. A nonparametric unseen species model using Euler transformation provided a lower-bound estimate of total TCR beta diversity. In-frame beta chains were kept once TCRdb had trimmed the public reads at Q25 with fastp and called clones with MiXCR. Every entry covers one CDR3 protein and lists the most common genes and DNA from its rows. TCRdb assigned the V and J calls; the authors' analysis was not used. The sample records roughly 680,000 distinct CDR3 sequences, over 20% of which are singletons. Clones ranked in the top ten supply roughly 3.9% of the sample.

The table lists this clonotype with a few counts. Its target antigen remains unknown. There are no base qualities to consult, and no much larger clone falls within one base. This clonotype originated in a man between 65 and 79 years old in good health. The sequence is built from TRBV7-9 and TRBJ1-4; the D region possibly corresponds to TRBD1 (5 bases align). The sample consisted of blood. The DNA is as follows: TGTGCCAGCAGCTCTGACAGCGATCCAGCTTGGTATGAAAAACTGTTTTTT. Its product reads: CASSSDSDPAWYEKLFF.